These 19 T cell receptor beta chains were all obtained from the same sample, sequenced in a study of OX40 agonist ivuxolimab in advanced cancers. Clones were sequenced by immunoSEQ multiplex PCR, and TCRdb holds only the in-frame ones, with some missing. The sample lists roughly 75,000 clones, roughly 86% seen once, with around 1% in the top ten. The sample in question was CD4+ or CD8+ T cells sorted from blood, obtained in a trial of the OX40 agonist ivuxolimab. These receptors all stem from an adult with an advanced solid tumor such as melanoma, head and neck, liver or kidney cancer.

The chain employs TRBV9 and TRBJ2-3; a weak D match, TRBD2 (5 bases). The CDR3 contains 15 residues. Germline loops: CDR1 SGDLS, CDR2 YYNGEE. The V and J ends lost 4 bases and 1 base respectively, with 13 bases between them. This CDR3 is CASSPALGGTDTQYF. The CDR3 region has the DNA TGTGCCAGCAGCCCAGCCTTGGGAGGCACAGATACGCAGTATTTT.

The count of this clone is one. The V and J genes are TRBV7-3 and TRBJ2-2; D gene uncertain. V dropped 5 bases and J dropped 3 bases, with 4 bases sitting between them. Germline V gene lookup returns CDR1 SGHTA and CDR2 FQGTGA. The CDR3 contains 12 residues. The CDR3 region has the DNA TGTGCCAGCAGCCCCGACACCGGGGAGCTGTTTTTT. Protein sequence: CASSPDTGELFF.

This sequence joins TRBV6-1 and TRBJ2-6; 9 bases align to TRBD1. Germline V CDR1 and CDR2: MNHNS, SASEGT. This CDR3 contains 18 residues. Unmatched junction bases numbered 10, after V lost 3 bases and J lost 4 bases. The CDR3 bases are TGTGCCAGCAGTGAGGACAGGGGTGGTTATTCAGGGGCCAACGTCCTGACTTTC. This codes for CASSEDRGGYSGANVLTF.

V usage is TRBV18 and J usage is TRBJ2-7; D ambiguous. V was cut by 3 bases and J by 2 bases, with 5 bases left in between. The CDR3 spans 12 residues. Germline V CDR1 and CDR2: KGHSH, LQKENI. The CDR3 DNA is TGTGCCAGCTCACCTCTGGCCTACGAGCAGTACTTC. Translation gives CASSPLAYEQYF.

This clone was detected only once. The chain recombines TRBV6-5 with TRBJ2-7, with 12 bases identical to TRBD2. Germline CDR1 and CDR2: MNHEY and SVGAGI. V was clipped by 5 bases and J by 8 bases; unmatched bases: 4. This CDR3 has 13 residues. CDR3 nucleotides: TGTGCCAGCAGTGGGCGGACTAGCGGGAAGCAGTACTTC. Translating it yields CASSGRTSGKQYF.

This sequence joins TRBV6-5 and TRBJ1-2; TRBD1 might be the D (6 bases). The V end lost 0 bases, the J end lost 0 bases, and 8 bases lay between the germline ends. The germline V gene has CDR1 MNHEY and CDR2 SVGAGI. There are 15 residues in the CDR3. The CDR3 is CASSYSTGANYGYTF. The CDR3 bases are TGTGCCAGCAGTTACTCGACAGGAGCTAACTATGGCTACACCTTC.

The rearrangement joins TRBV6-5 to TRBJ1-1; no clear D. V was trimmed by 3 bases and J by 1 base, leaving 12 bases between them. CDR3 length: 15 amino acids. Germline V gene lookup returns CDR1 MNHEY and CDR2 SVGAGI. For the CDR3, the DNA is TGTGCCAGCAGTTATGGGTCCGGGAGGAACACTGAAGCTTTCTTT. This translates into CASSYGSGRNTEAFF.

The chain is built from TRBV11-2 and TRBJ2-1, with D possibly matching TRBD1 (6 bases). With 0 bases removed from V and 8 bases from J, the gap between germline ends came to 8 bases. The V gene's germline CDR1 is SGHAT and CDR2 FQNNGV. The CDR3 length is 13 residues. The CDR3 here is CASSLDRGDEQFF. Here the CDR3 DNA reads TGTGCCAGCAGCTTAGACAGGGGTGATGAGCAGTTCTTC.

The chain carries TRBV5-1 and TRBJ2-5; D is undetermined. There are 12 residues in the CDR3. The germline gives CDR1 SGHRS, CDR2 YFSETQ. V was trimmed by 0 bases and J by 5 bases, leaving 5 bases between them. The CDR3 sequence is CASSLEGETQYF. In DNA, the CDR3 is TGCGCCAGCAGCTTGGAGGGCGAGACCCAGTACTTC.

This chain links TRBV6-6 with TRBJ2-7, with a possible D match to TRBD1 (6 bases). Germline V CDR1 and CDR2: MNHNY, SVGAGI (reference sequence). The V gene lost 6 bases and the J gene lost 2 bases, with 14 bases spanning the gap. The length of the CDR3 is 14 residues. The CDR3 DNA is TGTGCCAGCAGGGCTCTACAGGGTCCCTACGAGCAGTACTTC. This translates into CASRALQGPYEQYF.

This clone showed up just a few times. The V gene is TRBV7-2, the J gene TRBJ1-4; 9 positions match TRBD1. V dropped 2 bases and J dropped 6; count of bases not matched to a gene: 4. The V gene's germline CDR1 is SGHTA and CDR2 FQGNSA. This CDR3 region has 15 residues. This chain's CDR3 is CASSLLGTGYEKLFF. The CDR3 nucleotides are TGTGCCAGCAGCTTATTAGGGACAGGGTATGAAAAACTGTTTTTT.

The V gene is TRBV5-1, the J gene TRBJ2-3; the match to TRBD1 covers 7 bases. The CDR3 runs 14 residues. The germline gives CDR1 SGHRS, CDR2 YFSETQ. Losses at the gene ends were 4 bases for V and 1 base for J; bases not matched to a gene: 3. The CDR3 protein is CASSGQDRTDTQYF. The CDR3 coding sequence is TGCGCCAGCAGCGGACAGGACCGCACAGATACGCAGTATTTT.

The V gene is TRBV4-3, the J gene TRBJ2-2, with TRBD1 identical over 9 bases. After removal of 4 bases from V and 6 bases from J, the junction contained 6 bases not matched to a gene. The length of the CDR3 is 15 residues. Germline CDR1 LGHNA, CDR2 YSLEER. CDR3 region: CASSLAGQGSGELFF. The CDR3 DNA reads TGCGCCAGCAGCCTGGCCGGACAGGGGTCCGGGGAGCTGTTTTTT.

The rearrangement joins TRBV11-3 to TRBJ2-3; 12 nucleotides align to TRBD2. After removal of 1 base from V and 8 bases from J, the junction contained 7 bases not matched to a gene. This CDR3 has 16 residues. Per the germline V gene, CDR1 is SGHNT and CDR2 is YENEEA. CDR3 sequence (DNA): TGTGCCAGCAGCTTAGGGACTAGCGGGAAGCTTGGTACGCAGTATTTT. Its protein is CASSLGTSGKLGTQYF.

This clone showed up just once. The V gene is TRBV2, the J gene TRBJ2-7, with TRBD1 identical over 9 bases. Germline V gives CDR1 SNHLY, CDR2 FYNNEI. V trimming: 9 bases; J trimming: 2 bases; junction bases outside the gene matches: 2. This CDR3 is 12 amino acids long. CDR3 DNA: TGTGCCAGTAGGGACAGGGCCTACGAGCAGTACTTC. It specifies CASRDRAYEQYF.

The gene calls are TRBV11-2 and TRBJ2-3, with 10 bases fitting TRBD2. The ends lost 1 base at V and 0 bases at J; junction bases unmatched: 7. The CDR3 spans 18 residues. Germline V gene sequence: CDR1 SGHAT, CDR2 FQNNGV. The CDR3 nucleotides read TGTGCCAGCAGCTTAGTTGCGACTAGCGGGTTTAGCACAGATACGCAGTATTTT. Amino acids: CASSLVATSGFSTDTQYF.

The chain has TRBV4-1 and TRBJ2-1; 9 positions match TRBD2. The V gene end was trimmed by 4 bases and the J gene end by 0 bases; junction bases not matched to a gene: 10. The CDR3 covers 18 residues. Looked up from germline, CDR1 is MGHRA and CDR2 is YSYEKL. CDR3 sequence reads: CASSPIAGVRGSYNEQFF. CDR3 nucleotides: TGCGCCAGCAGCCCCATAGCGGGAGTAAGGGGCTCCTACAATGAGCAGTTCTTC.

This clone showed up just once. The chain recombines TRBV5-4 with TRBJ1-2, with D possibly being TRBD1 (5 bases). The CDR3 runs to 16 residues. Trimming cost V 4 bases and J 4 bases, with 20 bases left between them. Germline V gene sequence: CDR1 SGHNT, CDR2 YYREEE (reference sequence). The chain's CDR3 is CASSLGGTGGTYGYTF. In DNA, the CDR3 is TGTGCCAGCAGCCTTGGAGGGACGGGGGGGACCTATGGCTACACCTTC.

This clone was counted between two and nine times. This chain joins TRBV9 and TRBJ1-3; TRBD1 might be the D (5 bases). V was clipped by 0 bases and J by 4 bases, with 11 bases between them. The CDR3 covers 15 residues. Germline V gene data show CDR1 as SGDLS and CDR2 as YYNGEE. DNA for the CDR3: TGTGCCAGCAGCGTAGGGGACTGGACGGGAAACACCATATATTTT. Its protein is CASSVGDWTGNTIYF.